This is a list of T cell receptor beta chains from one sample in a study of shared clonotypes between healthy human individuals. Only in-frame clones appear in the TCRdb table, and some are missing; sequencing was by immunoSEQ multiplex PCR. The sample shows around 2,000,000 clones, just over 90% of them seen only once. The sample taken for sequencing was naive CD8+ T cells from PBMCs. All receptors come from a man aged 18-30 years in good health. Some clones in this sample may be carry-over from other donors' samples. Each CDR3 is given with its conserved first and last residue. A D gene is named only where the DNA matches it firmly. Size values are once, few and many counts, or a class for expanded clones, and some rows have none.

TRBV29-1	.	TRBJ1-1	TRBD1	TGCAGCGCCCAACAGGGGGCACACACTGAAGCTTTCTTT	CSAQQGAHTEAFF
TRBV5-6	.	TRBJ2-1	.	TGTGCCAGCAGCTTGGCAGGGCGCGAGCAGTTCTTC	CASSLAGREQFF
TRBV6-1	.	TRBJ2-7	TRBD1	TGTGCCAGCAGTGAAGCTGGGACAGGGGGGACTAGCTTCTCCTACGAGCAGTACTTC	CASSEAGTGGTSFSYEQYF
TRBV6-5	.	TRBJ2-7	TRBD2	TGTGCCAGCAAACCACCAGCGGGAGACTCCTACGAGCAGTACTTC	CASKPPAGDSYEQYF
TRBV4-1	.	TRBJ2-7	TRBD1	TGCGCCAGCAGCCAAGTGACAGGGTTCGAGCAGTACTTC	CASSQVTGFEQYF
TRBV15	.	TRBJ2-3	.	TGTGCCACCAGCAGAGATACAGGGACAGATACGCAGTATTTT	CATSRDTGTDTQYF
TRBV30	.	TRBJ2-3	TRBD1	TGTGCCTGGAGCTTACAGGGGGTGACAGATACGCAGTATTTT	CAWSLQGVTDTQYF
TRBV19	.	TRBJ2-3	.	TGTGCCAGTAGGCCGGACAGTACAGATACGCAGTATTTT	CASRPDSTDTQYF
TRBV6-5	.	TRBJ2-1	TRBD1	TGTGCCACTAGGACAGGGGGGGCCGGGGAGCAGTTCTTC	CATRTGGAGEQFF
TRBV19	.	TRBJ2-7	.	TGTGCCAGTAGTATAGGCGGATCGATCTACGAGCAGTACTTC	CASSIGGSIYEQYF
TRBV4-3	.	TRBJ2-7	.	TGCGCCAGCAGCCAAGAGTGGGCAGGGACCTCCTACGAGCAGTACTTC	CASSQEWAGTSYEQYF
TRBV27	.	TRBJ2-1	TRBD2	TGTGCCAGCAGCCCTGGACTAGCGGGCGGCAATGAGCAGTTCTTC	CASSPGLAGGNEQFF
TRBV19	.	TRBJ2-7	.	TGTGCCAGTAGTCTAAGACAGGAGTCCTACGAGCAGTACTTC	CASSLRQESYEQYF
TRBV9	.	TRBJ2-7	TRBD2	TGTGCCAGCAGCGCCGGGCTAGCGGTTACCTACGAGCAGTACTTC	CASSAGLAVTYEQYF
TRBV7-2	.	TRBJ2-1	.	TGTGCCAGCAGCTCTAGCGTTGAGCAGTTCTTC	CASSSSVEQFF
TRBV15	.	TRBJ2-1	TRBD2	TGTGCCACCAGCGAGGGACTAGCGGTATACAATGAGCAGTTCTTC	CATSEGLAVYNEQFF
TRBV19	.	TRBJ1-1	.	TGTGCCAGTAGTGTGTGGAACACTGAAGCTTTCTTT	CASSVWNTEAFF
TRBV2	.	TRBJ2-1	TRBD1	TGTGCCAGCAGTGTAGGACAGGGCTACAATGAGCAGTTCTTC	CASSVGQGYNEQFF
TRBV10-3	.	TRBJ2-7	TRBD1	TGTGCCATCAGTGAGTCGACAGGGGGGTCCTACGAGCAGTACTTC	CAISESTGGSYEQYF
TRBV7-9	.	TRBJ2-5	.	TGTGCCAGCAGCTTAGGCTGGGGGGGCGAAGAGACCCAGTACTTC	CASSLGWGGEETQYF
TRBV27	.	TRBJ2-7	TRBD2	TGTGCCAGCAGTTTGTCTAGCGGGAGCGGCTCCTACGAGCAGTACTTC	CASSLSSGSGSYEQYF
TRBV28	once	TRBJ2-3	.	TGTGCCAGCAGTTTACTGGGCCTCCGCACAGATACGCAGTATTTT	CASSLLGLRTDTQYF
TRBV9	.	TRBJ1-4	.	TGTGCCAGCAGCGGACCGGACAGTGGTGAAAAACTGTTTTTT	CASSGPDSGEKLFF
TRBV9	.	TRBJ2-3	TRBD2	TGTGCCAGCAGCGCCACCGGGACTAGCCCCCTACCGCAGTATTTT	CASSATGTSPLPQYF
TRBV12-5	once	TRBJ2-1	.	TGTGCTAGTGGTTTAGGGGGGGCGAACAATGAGCAGTTCTTC	CASGLGGANNEQFF
TRBV27	.	TRBJ2-1	.	TGTGCCAGCAGTCCCCTGTTGGGGGGCGAGCAGTTCTTC	CASSPLLGGEQFF
TRBV7-2	.	TRBJ2-7	.	TGTGCCAGCAGCTTACTTTCCGGGGCCGAGCAGTACTTC	CASSLLSGAEQYF
TRBV19	.	TRBJ1-5	.	TGTGCCAGTAGTATCCGGGACCGGGATCAGCCCCAGCATTTT	CASSIRDRDQPQHF
TRBV2	.	TRBJ2-7	TRBD1	TGTGCCAGCAGTGATGTAGGGGGCGCGCCCTACGAGCAGTACTTC	CASSDVGGAPYEQYF
TRBV28	.	TRBJ2-7	.	TGTGCCAGCAGTCCCACTTGGACCGAGGGTCTGGGCGAGCAGTACTTC	CASSPTWTEGLGEQYF
TRBV9	.	TRBJ2-1	.	TGTGCCAGCAGCGAGAGGCTTGCGAGGACCTACAATGAGCAGTTCTTC	CASSERLARTYNEQFF
TRBV7-9	.	TRBJ1-2	.	TGTGCCAGCAGCTCTGAGTTAAAAGGCTACACCTTC	CASSSELKGYTF
TRBV7-9	few	TRBJ1-2	.	TGTGCCAGCAGCTTGGGGTCCCGGGACATCCATGGCTACACCTTC	CASSLGSRDIHGYTF
TRBV2	.	TRBJ2-7	.	TGTGCCAGCAGACTAGTAGCGAGGAGCCCCTACGAGCAGTACTTC	CASRLVARSPYEQYF
TRBV5-6	once	TRBJ2-7	.	TGTGCCGGCAGCTTCTTGGGAGAGCAGTACTTC	CAGSFLGEQYF
TRBV29-1	.	TRBJ1-2	.	TGCAGCGTTGAAGGAGAGTTCGGGCAGGGGACCGCTCCTGATGATGGCTACACCTTC	CSVEGEFGQGTAPDDGYTF
TRBV29-1	.	TRBJ2-3	.	TGCAGCGTTGTAAAGGAGGGCAGCACAGATACGCAGTATTTT	CSVVKEGSTDTQYF
TRBV6-1	.	TRBJ2-7	.	TGTGCCAGCAGCGGAGTCTCCTACGAGCAGTACTTC	CASSGVSYEQYF
TRBV19	.	TRBJ1-4	.	TGTGCCAGTAATCTTCGAGGTGGGGATGAAAAACTGTTTTTT	CASNLRGGDEKLFF
TRBV5-1	.	TRBJ2-7	.	TGCGCCAGCAGCTTGGTCGACGGCTCCTACGAGCAGTACTTC	CASSLVDGSYEQYF
TRBV4-1	.	TRBJ2-7	.	TGCGCCAGCAGCCAAGCCGGGTCGGGCAGCCTAAGCTCCTACGAGCAGTACTTC	CASSQAGSGSLSSYEQYF
TRBV9	.	TRBJ1-1	.	TGTGCCAGCAGCGGCCGAACGACTACAAGGGGCACTGAAGCTTTCTTT	CASSGRTTTRGTEAFF
TRBV6-5	few	TRBJ1-5	.	TGTGCCAGCAGGTTGACAGTTTATAGCAATCAGCCCCAGCATTTT	CASRLTVYSNQPQHF
TRBV27	.	TRBJ1-1	.	TGTGCCAGCAGTTCTTTAGCGAGAAAAGCTTTCTTT	CASSSLARKAFF
TRBV7-2	.	TRBJ2-2	.	TGTGCCAGCAGCTGGGTCACTGGGGTATCGACCGGGGAGCTGTTTTTT	CASSWVTGVSTGELFF
TRBV4-1	.	TRBJ2-6	.	TGCGCCAGCAGCCAAATAGGGGGGTACGGGGCCAACGTCCTGACTTTC	CASSQIGGYGANVLTF